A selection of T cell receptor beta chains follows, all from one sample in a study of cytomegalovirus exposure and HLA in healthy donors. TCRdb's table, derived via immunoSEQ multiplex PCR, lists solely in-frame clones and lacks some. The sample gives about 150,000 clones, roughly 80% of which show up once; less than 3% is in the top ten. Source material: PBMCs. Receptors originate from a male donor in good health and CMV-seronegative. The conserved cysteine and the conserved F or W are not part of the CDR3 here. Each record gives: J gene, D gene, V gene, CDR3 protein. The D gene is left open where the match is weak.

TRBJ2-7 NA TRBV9 ASSVASYAYEQY
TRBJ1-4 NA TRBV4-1 ASSQVVTSTNEKLF
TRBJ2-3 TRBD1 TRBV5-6 ASSLAGQGAHTQY
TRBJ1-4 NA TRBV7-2 ASGRGTNEKLF
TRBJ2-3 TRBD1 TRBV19 ASSIGGTGGTDTQY
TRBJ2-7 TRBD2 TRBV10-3 AISASGIYEQY
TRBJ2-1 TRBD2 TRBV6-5 ASSHSSGTYNEQF
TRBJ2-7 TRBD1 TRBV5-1 ASSFRQGYYEQY
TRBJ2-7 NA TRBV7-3 ASSQGGPSGEQY
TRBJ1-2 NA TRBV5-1 ASSLHSQPLTGSDYGYT
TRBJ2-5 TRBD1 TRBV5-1 ASSPAPGTGAREQY
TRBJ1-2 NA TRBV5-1 ASSPEWPDRGNYGYT
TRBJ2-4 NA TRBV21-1 ASSSRTSGRTKNIQY
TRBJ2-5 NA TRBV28 ASSLPAGLPQETQY
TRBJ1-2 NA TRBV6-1 ASSEGDTVYGYT
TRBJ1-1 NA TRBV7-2 ASSSFHKNTEAF
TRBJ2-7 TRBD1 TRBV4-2 ASSVGTGVRQY
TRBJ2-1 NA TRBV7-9 ASSPPTGTEGSSYNEQF
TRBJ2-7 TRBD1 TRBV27 ASSSGQKNHEQY
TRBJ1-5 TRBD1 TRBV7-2 ASSLGTGGGQPQH
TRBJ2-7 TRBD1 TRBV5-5 ASSNPGQVSDEQY
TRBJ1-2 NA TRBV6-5 ASSALRANYGYT
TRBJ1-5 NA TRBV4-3 ASSQEGGGQPQH
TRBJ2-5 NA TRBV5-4 ASSLDPDQETQY